The next 15 T cell receptor beta chains were all read from a single sample in a study of T cell responses to AZD1222 COVID-19 vaccine. Using immunoSEQ multiplex PCR, the repertoire was profiled, and TCRdb retains in-frame clones only, with some absent. The sample records approximately 190,000 clones, approximately 91% being singletons. Specimen: peripheral blood, collected on day 0 of AZD1222 vaccination. The receptor set was obtained from an adult in good health.

The chain uses TRBV10-2 and TRBJ1-1; 9 bases agree with TRBD1. Germline V gene sequence: CDR1 WSHSY, CDR2 SAAADI. Trimming at V came to 3 bases and at J to 10 bases, leaving 12 bases not matched to a gene. This CDR3 has 15 residues. This CDR3 is CASSDLQGAIGRAFF. CDR3 in DNA: TGCGCCAGCAGTGACCTACAGGGGGCTATTGGTCGAGCTTTCTTT.

V and J are TRBV7-8 and TRBJ2-7; D gene ambiguous. The CDR3 is made up of 14 amino acids. V lost 1 base, J lost 3 bases, and 10 bases lay in between. Germline CDR1 and CDR2: SGHVS and FQNEAQ. Written as DNA, the CDR3 is TGTGCCAGCAGCTTAGTATCCACCGGCTACGAGCAGTACTTC. Protein: CASSLVSTGYEQYF.

This chain links TRBV18 with TRBJ2-3; D possibly corresponds to TRBD2 (5 bases). Germline V gene data show CDR1 as KGHSH and CDR2 as LQKENI. V lost 2 bases, J lost 4 bases, and 10 bases lay in between. The CDR3 runs to 14 residues. CDR3 protein: CASSPLASADTQYF. The DNA of the CDR3 is TGTGCCAGCTCACCATTAGCGAGCGCAGATACGCAGTATTTT.

V is TRBV28 and J is TRBJ1-1; TRBD1 matches 8 bases. Germline V gene data show CDR1 as MDHEN and CDR2 as SYDVKM. This CDR3 is 14 amino acids long. V dropped 3 bases and J dropped 8; count of bases not matched to a gene: 8. The CDR3 reads CASSFGPWDREAFF. As DNA, the CDR3 is TGTGCCAGCAGTTTCGGCCCTTGGGACAGGGAAGCTTTCTTT. Full variable domain (outside the CDR3, taken from reference TRBV28 and TRBJ1-1): DVKVTQSSRYLVKRTGEKVFLECVQDMDHENMFWYRQDPGLGLRLIYFSYDVKMKEKGDIPEGYSVSREKKERFSLILESASTNQTSMYLCASSFGPWDREAFFGQGTRLTVV.

The chain joins TRBV3-1 (or the pseudogene TRBV3-2) to TRBJ2-2, with unresolved D. This CDR3 has 15 residues. Germline CDR1 is LGHDT and CDR2 is YNNKEL (reference sequence). The V end lost 0 bases, the J end lost 6 bases, and 11 bases lay between the germline ends. The chain's CDR3 is CASSQDWLVAGELFF. The CDR3 region has the DNA TGTGCCAGCAGCCAAGATTGGCTAGTAGCCGGGGAGCTGTTTTTT.

V and J are TRBV9 and TRBJ1-4; no clear D gene. CDR1 is SGDLS, CDR2 YYNGEE, per germline. Trimming removed 4 bases from V and 4 bases from J, with 5 bases in between. The CDR3 has 12 amino acids. The CDR3 here is CASSPSNEKLFF. CDR3 coding DNA: TGTGCCAGCAGCCCAAGTAATGAAAAACTGTTTTTT.

The V gene is TRBV19, the J gene TRBJ2-1, with TRBD2 identical over 9 bases. Trimming took 5 bases from V and 7 from J; bases not matched to a gene: 9. The CDR3 runs 15 residues. Germline lookup yields CDR1 LNHDA and CDR2 SQIVND (reference sequence). DNA of the CDR3: TGTGCCAGTAGTTTCCAGCGGGGGGCTCTAAATGAGCAGTTCTTC. Protein: CASSFQRGALNEQFF.

This chain joins TRBV27 and TRBJ1-1; D may be TRBD1 (5 bases). The CDR3 covers 14 residues. Trimming cost V 2 bases and J 4 bases, with 11 bases left between them. From germline, CDR1 is MNHEY and CDR2 SMNVEV (reference sequence). The CDR3 DNA is TGTGCCAGCAGTTTAGATCGGGGGAGCACTGAAGCTTTCTTT. It specifies CASSLDRGSTEAFF.

This clone was observed a single time. This chain links TRBV28 with TRBJ1-1; perhaps TRBD1 as D (5 bases). CDR3 size: 14 residues. V gave up 5 bases and J gave up 6 bases, with 16 bases separating them. Per the germline V gene, CDR1 is MDHEN and CDR2 is SYDVKM. The CDR3 spells CASSPLFTGPEAFF. The CDR3 DNA reads TGTGCCAGCAGTCCCCTCTTTACGGGGCCTGAAGCTTTCTTT.

The chain couples TRBV6-5 to TRBJ1-1; 7 positions agree with TRBD1. Germline V gene lookup returns CDR1 MNHEY and CDR2 SVGAGI. The ends lost 7 bases at V and 7 bases at J; junction bases unmatched: 6. The CDR3 totals 12 residues. CDR3 sequence (DNA): TGTGCCAGCAAAAGGACAGGCTTTGAAGCTTTCTTT. Translating gives CASKRTGFEAFF.

This clone was seen a few times. The CDR3 nucleotides are TGTGCCAGCAGCCCCGGGACAGGAATTTTTAACTATGGCTACACCTTC. Protein sequence: CASSPGTGIFNYGYTF. The chain joins TRBV11-2 to TRBJ1-2, with 8 bases lining up with TRBD1. CDR1 is SGHAT and CDR2 is FQNNGV in the germline V gene. Trimming took 5 bases from V and 1 from J; bases not matched to a gene: 9. The CDR3 has 16 amino acids.

The chain recombines TRBV2 with TRBJ2-7; tentative D call: TRBD1 (5 bases). Trimming took 5 bases from V and 7 from J, leaving 21 bases between them. The CDR3 runs 15 residues. The germline V gene has CDR1 SNHLY and CDR2 FYNNEI. The chain's CDR3 is CASSSNGQGIIEQYF. The CDR3 nucleotides are TGTGCCAGCAGTTCCAACGGGCAGGGTATAATTGAGCAGTACTTC.

A remark on this clone: Distinct nucleotide sequences in the sample also encode this CDR3. V usage is TRBV10-3 and J usage is TRBJ1-1; D possibly corresponds to TRBD1 (6 bases). The CDR3 is 15 residues long. V lost 0 bases to trimming and J lost 1 base, with 9 bases between them. The germline CDR1 and CDR2 sequences are ENHRY and SYGVKD. The CDR3 reads CAISESGGRNTEAFF. DNA for the CDR3: TGTGCCATCAGTGAGTCAGGGGGGAGGAACACTGAAGCTTTCTTT.

The chain recombines TRBV28 with TRBJ2-7; D is possibly TRBD1 (5 bases). The V end lost 6 bases, the J end lost 4 bases, and 10 bases lay between the germline ends. The CDR3 extends over 12 amino acids. The V gene's germline CDR1 is MDHEN and CDR2 SYDVKM. DNA for the CDR3: TGTGCCAGCAGGCTGCAGGGATACGAGCAGTACTTC. It codes for CASRLQGYEQYF.

This clone was counted only a few times. The chain recombines TRBV19 with TRBJ2-4, with unresolved D. Between the trimmed V and J ends, which lost 3 bases and 14 bases, there was a span of 17 bases. The length of the CDR3 is 13 residues. Germline values: CDR1 LNHDA, CDR2 SQIVND (reference sequence). The CDR3 loop reads CASSMITDPLKYF. The CDR3 DNA sequence: TGTGCCAGTAGTATGATCACGGACCCTTTAAAGTACTTC.